This entry is about one T cell receptor beta chain. No cognate antigen has been identified for it. Base qualities are missing; no much larger clone stands one base away. CDR1 is given as SGHRS and CDR2 as YFSETQ, both from the germline V gene. V gives up 0 bases and J gives up 2 bases, and the segment between their germline ends measures 8 bases. The CDR3 starts with the cysteine, ends with the phenylalanine, and has 14 residues. Only the CDR3 region is kept as DNA, spanning 42 bases read in frame from base 1. TCRbeta CDR3 regions were amplified from genomic DNA by means of the immunoSEQ Assay, a bias-controlled multiplex PCR. From the authors' description of their analysis: The number of nucleated cells in each sample was estimated by amplification of reference gene primers within the assay. To quantify the absolute abundance of each unique TCRbeta CDR3 rearrangement, sequence reads were collapsed and filtered. For each sample, productive Simpson clonality was calculated as the square root of Simpson's diversity index over productive rearrangements. TCRdb took over this immuneACCESS table, retaining in-frame rearrangements with V and J assigned. Such tables are incomplete; in checked studies, under half of the missing clones stem from an unresolved V gene, and the remainder is unexplained. The V and J calls and clone size are taken from that table; D and trimming were inferred from the DNA. For this sample the table gives a few hundred thousand clones, of which around 89% were detected only once. The ten most abundant clones make up about 6.7% of the sample.

One collaborating source in Seattle enrolled patients while the patients were actively infected and followed the patients over time throughout the course of disease. Each collaborating institution followed its own protocols to collect whole blood in K2EDTA tubes. For TCRbeta analysis, collaborators shipped samples as frozen whole blood, isolated PBMCs, or DNA extracted from either of those sample types. This sample was included in a study of blood T cell repertoires in COVID-19 (dated by TCRdb to the early 2020s). Turning to the overall study: Samples from collaborators originated in the United States, Italy and Spain and spanned both the acute and convalescent phases of COVID-19. The material from the prospective study consisted of cDNA or gDNA derived from T cells, B-cell-depleted T cells, or PBMCs. Deeply sampled blood TCRbeta repertoires from subjects exposed to, actively infected with, or recovered from COVID-19 were included in the dataset. The repertoires were made available in a free public database intended to serve as a resource for research on the immune response to SARS-CoV-2. The samples were drawn from two sources: the first 160 participants of the ongoing ImmuneRACE study, and approximately 1,300 subjects contributed by 6 global collaborators. The sample metadata nearly always contained a de-identified subject ID, COVID-19 status, age in years and sex. Where available, HLA class I and class II types were taken from metadata supplied by the sample provider and were not determined by assay-based typing. Findings and caveats that apply to the study as a whole: Clinical and demographic metadata were provided uncurated, with the amount varying by source and participant.

The receptor comes from a woman aged 25-40 years with COVID-19, enrolled during active disease. The rearrangement joined TRBV5-1 to TRBJ1-2, and perhaps TRBD1 as D gene, on 6 matching bases. The material sequenced was peripheral blood. The CDR3 corresponds to CASSLEQGNYGYTF. The DNA sequence is as follows: TGCGCCAGCAGCTTGGAACAGGGCAACTATGGCTACACCTTC.